The 23 T cell receptor beta chains below all came from one sample that was sequenced in a study of cytomegalovirus exposure and HLA in healthy donors. The primer mix had 60 Vbeta and 13 Jbeta primers. Sequencing was performed with immunoSEQ multiplex PCR; in TCRdb, only in-frame clones are kept and a portion is missing. Among roughly 100,000 clones listed, roughly 70% were seen once. The sample consisted of PBMCs. Every receptor here comes from a woman in her forties or fifties in good health and CMV-seronegative.

Only a few counts were recorded for this clone. This chain joins TRBV28 and TRBJ1-5, with TRBD1 as a possible D gene (6 bases). The CDR3 is 17 amino acids. V shed 6 bases and J shed 0 bases, with 18 bases lying between them. Germline CDR1 and CDR2: MDHEN and SYDVKM. The CDR3 nucleotides are TGTGCCAGCAGGGATACAGCGGGGGGCCGTAGCAATCAGCCCCAGCATTTT. Encoded protein: CASRDTAGGRSNQPQHF.

The V call is TRBV5-5, the J call TRBJ2-7; D unresolved. Germline loops: CDR1 SGHKS, CDR2 YYEKEE (reference sequence). The CDR3 is made up of 11 amino acids. Deletions cut 5 bases from V and 3 bases from J, with 6 bases between. CDR3 protein: CASSSNYEQYF. The CDR3 DNA is TGTGCCAGCAGTTCCAACTACGAGCAGTACTTC.

The V and J genes are TRBV5-1 and TRBJ1-1, with 8 bases aligning to TRBD1. CDR1 SGHRS and CDR2 YFSETQ come from the germline V gene. The CDR3 is 15 amino acids. The J segment lost 0 bases and the V segment lost 2 bases, leaving 3 bases of the junction unmatched. The CDR3 sequence: CASSLGQGLNTEAFF. The CDR3 region has the DNA TGCGCCAGCAGCTTAGGACAGGGATTGAACACTGAAGCTTTCTTT.

In its sample, this clone was seen a few times. V gene TRBV2 combines with J gene TRBJ2-7; D perhaps matches TRBD2 (6 bases). The CDR3 runs to 13 residues. V lost 7 bases, J lost 3 bases, and 13 bases lay in between. The V gene's germline CDR1 is SNHLY and CDR2 FYNNEI. The CDR3 sequence is CASIPLRGYEQYF. The DNA of the CDR3 is TGTGCCAGCATTCCTCTGCGGGGCTACGAGCAGTACTTC.

As regards this clone: Other DNA sequences in this specimen translate into the identical CDR3. The V call is TRBV2, the J call TRBJ2-7; possibly TRBD1 for D (6 bases). This CDR3 is 13 amino acids long. The germline CDR1 and CDR2 sequences are SNHLY and FYNNEI. Trimming pared 5 bases from V and 4 bases from J, leaving 12 bases between. The CDR3 region is CASSLDRSYEQYF. The CDR3, as DNA: TGTGCCAGCAGTTTAGACAGGAGTTACGAGCAGTACTTC.

The chain combines TRBV5-1 with TRBJ2-5; 9 nucleotides match TRBD2. Germline CDR1 SGHRS, CDR2 YFSETQ. V lost 0 bases and J lost 5; bases outside the gene matches: 8. The CDR3 consists of 16 residues. This chain's CDR3 is CASSLAVAGGLETQYF. CDR3 in DNA: TGCGCCAGCAGCTTGGCCGTTGCGGGAGGGCTGGAGACCCAGTACTTC.

The genes are TRBV4-1 and TRBJ1-2, with D possibly TRBD1 on 5 matching bases. V lost 1 base, J lost 0 bases, and 9 bases lay in between. CDR3 length equals 15 residues. CDR1 is MGHRA and CDR2 is YSYEKL in the germline V gene. The CDR3 loop reads CASSQVTVTNYGYTF. The CDR3 nucleotides are TGCGCCAGCAGCCAAGTGACAGTTACTAACTATGGCTACACCTTC.

The J gene is TRBJ2-5, the V gene TRBV5-5, with 8 bases matching TRBD2. CDR1 SGHKS and CDR2 YYEKEE come from the germline V gene (reference sequence). Trimming at V came to 5 bases and at J to 2 bases, leaving 17 bases not matched to a gene. The CDR3 has 18 residues. The CDR3 reads CASSSGRGSGGLQETQYF. DNA of the CDR3: TGTGCCAGCAGTTCGGGCCGTGGGAGCGGGGGATTACAAGAGACCCAGTACTTC.

V gene TRBV25-1 combines with J gene TRBJ2-1; 13 nucleotides line up with TRBD2. CDR1 is MGHDK, CDR2 SYGVNS, per germline. CDR3 length equals 14 residues. After removal of 7 bases from V and 8 bases from J, the junction contained 5 bases not matched to a gene. CDR3 residues: CASKGLAGNDEQFF. In DNA form, the CDR3 reads TGTGCCAGCAAGGGACTAGCGGGAAACGATGAGCAGTTCTTC.

The genes are TRBV12-5 and TRBJ2-7, with a possible D match to TRBD2 (5 bases). The V end was cut by 6 bases, the J end by 3 bases, with 15 bases between. Per germline, CDR1 LGHNT and CDR2 FRNRAP. This CDR3 has 14 amino acids. CDR3 sequence (DNA): TGTGCTAGTGGGACAAGCGGTAAACACTACGAGCAGTACTTC. Its translation is CASGTSGKHYEQYF.

The rearrangement links TRBV5-8 to TRBJ2-3, with 7 bases fitting TRBD1. The CDR3 loop spans 15 amino acids. V was clipped by 0 bases and J by 10 bases; unmatched bases: 11. Germline CDR1 is SGHTS and CDR2 is YDEGEE. In DNA form, the CDR3 reads TGTGCCAGCAGCTTGGGTGACAGGGTCGGTAGGTCGCAGTATTTT. Translating gives CASSLGDRVGRSQYF.

The V and J genes are TRBV4-2 and TRBJ2-6; 8 nucleotides line up with TRBD1. V lost 7 bases, J lost 0 bases, and 11 bases stayed unmatched. This CDR3 spans 18 amino acids. Germline assignment: CDR1 LGHNA and CDR2 YNFKEQ. CDR3 nucleotides: TGTGCCAGCACCGCGGCGGACAGGGTGAACTCTGGGGCCAACGTCCTGACTTTC. This encodes CASTAADRVNSGANVLTF.

The gene calls are TRBV9 and TRBJ2-1, with 8 nucleotides matching TRBD2. Germline CDR1 reads SGDLS; CDR2 reads YYNGEE. V lost 3 bases to trimming and J lost 2 bases; unmatched junction nucleotides: 4. CDR3 length: 15 amino acids. The CDR3 sequence is CASSGSGSAYNEQFF. The CDR3 DNA reads TGTGCCAGCAGCGGAAGCGGGAGTGCCTACAATGAGCAGTTCTTC.

The gene calls are TRBV10-2 and TRBJ1-1, with 12 bases matching TRBD1. J lost 0 bases, V lost 7 bases, and 9 bases had no gene match. The CDR3 covers 17 residues. The germline gives CDR1 WSHSY, CDR2 SAAADI. CDR3 nucleotides: TGCGCCAGCACGGGACAGGGGGCAGGAGGGGTGAACACTGAAGCTTTCTTT. It encodes CASTGQGAGGVNTEAFF.

The sample holds a few counts of this clone. This chain uses TRBV5-1 with TRBJ2-3; 12 positions match TRBD2. Germline V CDR1 and CDR2: SGHRS, YFSETQ. The CDR3 runs to 16 residues. V lost 4 bases and J lost 5; bases outside the gene matches: 8. CDR3 bases: TGCGCCAGCAGCACCGCTAGCGGGGGGGTTGTAGATACGCAGTATTTT. Its protein is CASSTASGGVVDTQYF. The whole variable domain, filled in from reference TRBV5-1 and TRBJ2-3, reads KAGVTQTPRYLIKTRGQQVTLSCSPISGHRSVSWYQQTPGQGLQFLFEYFSETQRNKGNFPGRFSGRQFSNSRSEMNVSTLELGDSALYLCASSTASGGVVDTQYFGPGTRLTVL.

The chain links TRBV30 to TRBJ1-5; D unresolved. Germline CDR1 reads GTSNPN; CDR2 reads SVGIG (reference sequence). This CDR3 is 13 amino acids long. V lost 1 base to trimming and J lost 2 bases, with 6 bases between them. CDR3 loop: CAWSAGGNQPQHF. The CDR3 nucleotides read TGTGCCTGGAGTGCGGGTGGCAATCAGCCCCAGCATTTT. The full variable domain, its missing parts supplied by reference TRBV30 and TRBJ1-5, is SQTIHQWPATLVQPVGSPLSLECTVEGTSNPNLYWYRQAAGRGLQLLFYSVGIGQISSEVPQNLSASRPQDRQFILSSKKLLLSDSGFYLCAWSAGGNQPQHFGDGTRLSIL.

This sequence joins TRBV14 and TRBJ2-1; 12 bases map to TRBD2. With V trimmed by 1 base and J by 8 bases, 6 bases remained unmatched. CDR1 and CDR2 from the germline V gene are SGHDN and FVKESK. The CDR3 loop spans 16 amino acids. In nucleotides, the CDR3 is TGTGCCAGCAGCCAAGGTCGACTAGCGGGGGTCGATGAGCAGTTCTTC. The encoded protein is CASSQGRLAGVDEQFF.

The rearrangement uses TRBV21-1 and TRBJ2-4; TRBD2 is the table's D call, not checked against the DNA. TRBV21-1 constitutes a pseudogene. CDR3 length equals 20 residues. The CDR3 coding sequence is TGTGCCAGCAGCAAAGCGCTTTTAGTCGACGGGACTAGCGGACAAAACATTCAGTACTTC. This sequence encodes CASSKALLVDGTSGQNIQYF.

The chain carries TRBV7-8 and TRBJ2-1; 8 bases are shared with TRBD2. This CDR3 has 15 residues. The germline CDR1 and CDR2 sequences are SGHVS and FQNEAQ. J gave up 7 bases and V 1 base, and 6 bases lay outside the gene matches. The CDR3, as DNA: TGTGCCAGCAGCTTAGAGGGACTAGTCCTAAATGAGCAGTTCTTC. It translates to CASSLEGLVLNEQFF.

V usage is TRBV7-2 and J usage is TRBJ2-5, with 8 bases fitting TRBD2. The CDR3 loop spans 14 amino acids. Looked up from germline, CDR1 is SGHTA and CDR2 is FQGNSA. V was pared by 5 bases and J by 4 bases, with 6 bases of the junction left unmatched. CDR3 sequence: CASSAGGAGETQYF. CDR3 sequence (DNA): TGTGCCAGCAGCGCCGGGGGGGCCGGAGAGACCCAGTACTTC. Together with reference TRBV7-2 and TRBJ2-5, the CDR3 gives the full variable domain: GAGVSQSPSNKVTEKGKDVELRCDPISGHTALYWYRQSLGQGLEFLIYFQGNSAPDKSGLPSDRFSAERTGGSVSTLTIQRTQQEDSAVYLCASSAGGAGETQYFGPGTRLLVL.

This chain links TRBV7-9 with TRBJ1-1; no clear D gene. Trimming shortened V by 1 base and J by 13 bases, and 13 bases separated the two germline ends. The CDR3 sequence is 12 residues long. CDR1 is SEHNR and CDR2 is FQNEAQ in the germline V gene (reference sequence). For the CDR3, the DNA is TGTGCCAGCAGCTTAGGGGCAGAACGCGTTTTCTTT. Amino acids: CASSLGAERVFF.

The chain carries TRBV23-1 and TRBJ2-3; the D gene is possibly TRBD1 (6 bases). TRBV23-1 falls under the ORF class, with uncertain function. This CDR3 contains 13 residues. V was cut by 5 bases and J by 4 bases, with 10 bases left in between. CDR3 in amino acids: CASSIRGPDTQYF. The DNA of the CDR3 is TGCGCCAGCAGTATCAGGGGCCCAGATACGCAGTATTTT.

The rearrangement uses TRBV27 and TRBJ2-7; 7 nucleotides agree with TRBD1. This CDR3 contains 14 residues. From germline, CDR1 is MNHEY and CDR2 SMNVEV (reference sequence). Losses at the gene ends were 5 bases for V and 5 bases for J; bases not matched to a gene: 9. DNA for the CDR3: TGTGCCAGCAGTCTAAACAGGGGAAAGGACGAGCAGTACTTC. Amino acids: CASSLNRGKDEQYF.